The 11 T cell receptor beta chains below were found in one sample sequenced in a study of OX40 agonist ivuxolimab in advanced cancers. Assay: immunoSEQ multiplex PCR; the TCRdb copy retains only in-frame clones and omits some. The sample lists 77,000 or so clones, roughly 88% occurring once. Sequences were derived from CD4+ or CD8+ T cells sorted from blood, sampled in a trial of the OX40 agonist ivuxolimab. The receptors stem from an adult with an advanced solid tumor such as melanoma, head and neck, liver or kidney cancer.

The chain employs TRBV6-1 and TRBJ2-7; TRBD1 might be the D (6 bases). Germline V lookup: CDR1 MNHNS, CDR2 SASEGT. V was pared by 5 bases and J by 2 bases, with 16 bases between. This CDR3 comprises 15 residues. CDR3 loop: CASSPPGHQTYEQYF. The DNA for the CDR3 is TGTGCCAGCAGTCCACCGGGACACCAAACCTACGAGCAGTACTTC.

The chain recombines TRBV11-1 with TRBJ2-1; TRBD2 agrees at 8 bases. Germline trimming cut 4 bases from V and 8 bases from J; bases unmatched to any gene: 10. CDR3 length equals 15 residues. Germline V gene lookup returns CDR1 SGHAT and CDR2 FQDESV (reference sequence). In DNA, the CDR3 is TGTGCCAGCAGCTCTGTAGCGGGGCCTGCCTATGAGCAGTTCTTC. Residues: CASSSVAGPAYEQFF.

V gene TRBV7-7 combines with J gene TRBJ2-5; 13 nucleotides match TRBD2. The length of the CDR3 is 16 residues. With V trimmed by 5 bases and J by 4 bases, 7 bases remained unmatched. Germline V CDR1 and CDR2: SSHAT, FNYEAQ (reference sequence). The CDR3 DNA sequence: TGTGCCAGCAGCCCCGTCACTAGCGGGAGGGGAGAGACCCAGTACTTC. Residues: CASSPVTSGRGETQYF.

This sequence joins TRBV4-3 and TRBJ1-3, with 7 bases fitting TRBD1. V trimming: 0 bases; J trimming: 0 bases; junction bases outside the gene matches: 14. Per germline, CDR1 LGHNA and CDR2 YSLEER. The CDR3 is 20 amino acids. The CDR3 DNA reads TGCGCCAGCAGCCAAGAACACAGGGGTGAGGGATCATACTCTGGAAACACCATATATTTT. Translating it yields CASSQEHRGEGSYSGNTIYF.

The rearrangement joins TRBV5-6 to TRBJ2-3; TRBD2 might be the D (5 bases). With 5 bases removed from V and 7 bases from J, the gap between germline ends came to 20 bases. Germline-derived CDR1 and CDR2 are SGHDT and YYEEEE. The CDR3 contains 15 residues. CDR3 sequence reads: CASSSVRTSRNTQYF. The DNA for the CDR3 is TGTGCCAGCAGTTCTGTGAGGACTTCTCGGAATACGCAGTATTTT. The full variable domain, rest sourced from reference TRBV5-6 and TRBJ2-3, is DAGVTQSPTHLIKTRGQQVTLRCSPKSGHDTVSWYQQALGQGPQFIFQYYEEEERQRGNFPDRFSGHQFPNYSSELNVNALLLGDSALYLCASSSVRTSRNTQYFGPGTRLTVL.

Only one count was recorded for this clone. The genes are TRBV5-6 and TRBJ2-7; D not certain. Germline V gives CDR1 SGHDT, CDR2 YYEEEE. Deletions cut 4 bases from V and 4 bases from J, with 6 bases between. CDR3 size: 11 residues. The CDR3 region has the DNA TGTGCCAGCAGCGCCCTATACGAGCAGTACTTC. It yields the protein CASSALYEQYF.

Only one count was recorded for this clone. The gene calls are TRBV7-9 and TRBJ2-1, with D tentatively TRBD2 (6 bases). V lost 0 bases, J lost 6 bases, and 15 bases lay in between. CDR3 size: 16 residues. CDR1 and CDR2 (germline): SEHNR, FQNEAQ (reference sequence). DNA for the CDR3: TGTGCCAGCAGCTTAGCGTCGGGACGGGGGAGCAATGAGCAGTTCTTC. It specifies CASSLASGRGSNEQFF.

The rearrangement joins TRBV6-5 to TRBJ1-2; 10 positions agree with TRBD1. J gave up 7 bases and V 5 bases, and 7 bases lay outside the gene matches. CDR1 and CDR2 from the germline V gene are MNHEY and SVGAGI. This CDR3 has 14 residues. Here the CDR3 DNA reads TGTGCCAGCAGTCGAGACAGGGGGCGAGGTGGCTACACCTTC. Amino acid sequence: CASSRDRGRGGYTF.

V gene TRBV6-6 combines with J gene TRBJ1-1, with 9 bases that match TRBD1. Germline V gives CDR1 MNHNY, CDR2 SVGAGI (reference sequence). This CDR3 is 14 amino acids long. Trimming cost V 6 bases and J 4 bases; bases outside gene matches: 6. CDR3 DNA sequence: TGTGCCAGCAGGAGAACAGGGGGCGGCACTGAAGCTTTCTTT. This translates into CASRRTGGGTEAFF.

The sample holds a few counts of this clone. This rearrangement joins TRBV28 to TRBJ1-2, with 8 bases identical to TRBD1. CDR3 size: 14 residues. Germline values: CDR1 MDHEN, CDR2 SYDVKM. V lost 6 bases, J lost 8 bases, and 11 bases stayed unmatched. DNA of the CDR3: TGTGCCAGCAGGGTCGTTCAGGGGGCACAAGGCTACACCTTC. This translates into CASRVVQGAQGYTF.

The chain has TRBV4-1 and TRBJ2-3; 9 positions agree with TRBD2. This CDR3 is 16 amino acids long. From germline, CDR1 is MGHRA and CDR2 YSYEKL. The junction had 9 bases not matched to a gene; V was cut back by 2 bases and J by 6 bases. The CDR3 loop reads CASSQFTSGSPDTQYF. In DNA form, the CDR3 reads TGCGCCAGCAGCCAATTTACTAGCGGGTCGCCCGATACGCAGTATTTT.